The sequence of this TCR beta chain was determined in a study of blood T cell repertoires in COVID-19. Produced via immunoSEQ multiplex PCR; TCRdb's table is partial and in-frame only. The data hold 89,000 or so clones, with roughly 90% observed a single time. This clone has only one observation. Trimming cost V 8 bases and J 4 bases, with 16 bases left between them. Germline-derived CDR1 and CDR2 are MDHEN and SYDVKM. The CDR3 spans 14 residues. Sequences were obtained from peripheral blood. The rearrangement joins TRBV28 to TRBJ2-3, with D possibly being TRBD2 (5 bases). The receptor's source is a man aged 50 to 60 with COVID-19, enrolled during active disease. The chain's CDR3 is CASPPSGTPDTQYF. The DNA for the CDR3 is TGTGCCAGCCCCCCGAGCGGAACCCCAGATACGCAGTATTTT.